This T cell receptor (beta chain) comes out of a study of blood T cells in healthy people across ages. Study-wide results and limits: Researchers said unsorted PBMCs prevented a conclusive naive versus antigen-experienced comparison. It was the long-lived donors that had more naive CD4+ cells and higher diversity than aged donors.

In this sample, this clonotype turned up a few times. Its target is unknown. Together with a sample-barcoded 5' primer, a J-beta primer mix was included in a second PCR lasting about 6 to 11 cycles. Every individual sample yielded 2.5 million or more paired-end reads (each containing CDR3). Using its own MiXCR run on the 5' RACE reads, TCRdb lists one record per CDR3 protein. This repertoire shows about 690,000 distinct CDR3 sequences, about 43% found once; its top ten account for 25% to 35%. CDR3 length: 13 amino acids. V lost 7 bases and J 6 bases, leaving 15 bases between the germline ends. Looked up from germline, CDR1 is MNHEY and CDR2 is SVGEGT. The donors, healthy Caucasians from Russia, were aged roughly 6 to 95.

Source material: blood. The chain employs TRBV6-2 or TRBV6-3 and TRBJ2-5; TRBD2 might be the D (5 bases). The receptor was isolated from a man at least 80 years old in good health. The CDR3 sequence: CASNREGGQTQYF. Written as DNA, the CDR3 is TGTGCCAGCAATAGAGAAGGCGGGCAGACCCAGTACTTC.